Presented here are 27 T cell receptor beta chains from one specimen sequenced in a study of shared clonotypes between healthy human individuals. CD45RO-negative, CCR7-selected cells formed the naive CD8 fraction, which excluded terminally differentiated effector memory CD45RA+ cells. Clones were read by immunoSEQ multiplex PCR, and TCRdb kept only the in-frame ones, dropping some. The repertoire includes approximately 2,200,000 clones, 85% to 95% of them detected once, and 1.5% to 2% sits in the top ten. The sequencing sample was made of naive CD8+ T cells from PBMCs. The receptors derive from a young man in good health. Some clones in this sample may be carry-over from other donors' samples.

This clone showed up just once. J is TRBJ1-2 and V is TRBV5-1, with D possibly matching TRBD1 (5 bases). The ends were cut back, 4 bases at V and 5 bases at J, with 15 bases in the middle. Germline CDR1 and CDR2: SGHRS and YFSETQ. The CDR3 length is 14 residues. CDR3 loop: CASSLSGTFYGYTF. The CDR3 DNA is TGCGCCAGCAGCCTCTCCGGGACCTTTTATGGCTACACCTTC.

The chain recombines TRBV2 with TRBJ1-5; tentatively, D is TRBD1 (5 bases). The CDR3 runs 14 residues. V lost 5 bases to trimming and J lost 11 bases, with 19 bases between them. Germline V gene lookup returns CDR1 SNHLY and CDR2 FYNNEI. The CDR3 here is CASSTPGFPWAQHF. Here the CDR3 DNA reads TGTGCCAGCAGTACCCCAGGGTTTCCCTGGGCCCAGCATTTT.

The rearrangement uses TRBV4-1 and TRBJ2-1; 11 nucleotides line up with TRBD2. V lost 2 bases and J lost 8; bases outside the gene matches: 5. Germline V gives CDR1 MGHRA, CDR2 YSYEKL. The CDR3 is 15 amino acids. CDR3 loop: CASSQYRTSGYEQFF. The DNA for the CDR3 is TGCGCCAGCAGCCAATACCGGACTAGCGGGTATGAGCAGTTCTTC.

The CDR3 loop reads CASQGQKSNEQFF. Written as DNA, the CDR3 is TGTGCCAGCCAGGGGCAAAAATCGAATGAGCAGTTCTTC. The genes are TRBV7-9 and TRBJ2-1, with D tentatively TRBD1 (6 bases). The ends were cut back, 8 bases at V and 7 bases at J, with 15 bases in the middle. CDR3 length equals 13 residues. Germline V gives CDR1 SEHNR, CDR2 FQNEAQ (reference sequence).

J is TRBJ2-4 and V is TRBV7-2; D might be TRBD2 (6 bases). V was shortened by 5 bases and J by 6 bases, with 14 bases between the two germline ends. There are 14 residues in the CDR3. CDR1 is SGHTA and CDR2 is FQGNSA in the germline V gene. This CDR3 is CASSTEGPLNIQYF. CDR3 nucleotide sequence: TGTGCCAGCAGCACGGAGGGGCCCCTAAACATTCAGTACTTC.

V gene TRBV15 combines with J gene TRBJ2-1; D not resolved. Trimming shortened V by 0 bases and J by 6 bases, and 9 bases separated the two germline ends. There are 14 residues in the CDR3. The germline V gene has CDR1 LNHNV and CDR2 YYDKDF (reference sequence). The CDR3 sequence is CATSRDSQCNEQFF. The DNA of the CDR3 is TGTGCCACCAGCAGAGATTCACAATGCAATGAGCAGTTCTTC.

This chain uses TRBV28 with TRBJ1-5; TRBD1 is a possible D gene (6 bases). This CDR3 comprises 15 residues. Between the trimmed V and J ends, which lost 9 bases and 0 bases, there was a span of 15 bases. Germline V gene data show CDR1 as MDHEN and CDR2 as SYDVKM. CDR3 sequence: CASRGQMYSNQPQHF. DNA for the CDR3: TGTGCCAGTCGAGGACAGATGTATAGCAATCAGCCCCAGCATTTT.

The genes are TRBV18 and TRBJ2-5, with a possible D match to TRBD2 (6 bases). The CDR3 covers 14 residues. Trimming left V 4 bases short and J 8 bases short, with 17 bases between. Germline V gene sequence: CDR1 KGHSH, CDR2 LQKENI. The CDR3 is CASSHPGAEGTQYF. The CDR3 region has the DNA TGTGCCAGCTCACACCCGGGAGCAGAGGGAACCCAGTACTTC.

The chain couples TRBV5-4 to TRBJ2-1; either TRBD1 or TRBD2 may fit D (5 bases each). With 2 bases removed from V and 6 bases from J, the gap between germline ends came to 18 bases. Germline CDR1 and CDR2: SGHNT and YYREEE (reference sequence). The length of the CDR3 is 16 residues. The chain's CDR3 is CASSFLPGPIINEQFF. The CDR3 nucleotides read TGTGCCAGCAGCTTTCTACCGGGACCAATAATCAATGAGCAGTTCTTC.

The count of this clone is one. The rearrangement uses TRBV4-1 and TRBJ2-7, with D tentatively TRBD2 (5 bases). Trimming took 4 bases from V and 7 from J, leaving 14 bases between them. This CDR3 has 13 amino acids. The V gene's germline CDR1 is MGHRA and CDR2 YSYEKL. This CDR3 is CASSPRMSGEQYF. Here the CDR3 DNA reads TGCGCCAGCAGCCCCCGAATGTCGGGGGAGCAGTACTTC.

The V gene is TRBV19, the J gene TRBJ1-5; 7 bases match TRBD1. Unmatched junction bases numbered 11, after V lost 6 bases and J lost 3 bases. The germline V gene has CDR1 LNHDA and CDR2 SQIVND (reference sequence). The CDR3 extends over 16 amino acids. The CDR3 loop is CASSLSYDRDNQPQHF. DNA for the CDR3: TGTGCCAGTAGCCTATCTTACGACAGGGACAATCAGCCCCAGCATTTT. Full variable domain (outside the CDR3, taken from reference TRBV19 and TRBJ1-5): DGGITQSPKYLFRKEGQNVTLSCEQNLNHDAMYWYRQDPGQGLRLIYYSQIVNDFQKGDIAEGYSVSREKKESFPLTVTSAQKNPTAFYLCASSLSYDRDNQPQHFGDGTRLSIL.

This rearrangement joins TRBV5-1 to TRBJ2-7; perhaps TRBD1 as D (6 bases). V shed 0 bases and J shed 3 bases, with 10 bases lying between them. Germline V gene data show CDR1 as SGHRS and CDR2 as YFSETQ. CDR3 length: 14 amino acids. CDR3 sequence reads: CASSLEGRGYEQYF. CDR3 DNA: TGCGCCAGCAGCTTGGAAGGCAGGGGCTACGAGCAGTACTTC.

V usage is TRBV10-3 and J usage is TRBJ2-1; 10 bases map to TRBD1. With V trimmed by 10 bases and J by 5 bases, 8 bases remained unmatched. The CDR3 runs to 14 residues. The V gene's germline CDR1 is ENHRY and CDR2 SYGVKD. CDR3 sequence reads: CATHPGTGDNEQFF. The CDR3 region has the DNA TGTGCCACCCACCCTGGGACAGGGGACAATGAGCAGTTCTTC.

The chain recombines TRBV13 with TRBJ2-7; TRBD2 agrees at 8 bases. With V trimmed by 4 bases and J by 4 bases, 12 bases remained unmatched. The CDR3 sequence is 16 residues long. Germline V lookup: CDR1 PRHDT, CDR2 FYEKMQ (reference sequence). CDR3 amino acids: CASSSPGTSGGYEQYF. As DNA, the CDR3 is TGTGCCAGCAGCTCCCCCGGAACTAGCGGAGGGTACGAGCAGTACTTC.

The chain recombines TRBV27 with TRBJ2-7; 10 bases fit TRBD1. This CDR3 spans 17 amino acids. CDR1 and CDR2 (germline): MNHEY, SMNVEV (reference sequence). The J segment lost 2 bases and the V segment lost 5 bases, leaving 12 bases of the junction unmatched. The CDR3, as DNA: TGTGCCAGCAGTCCGGTTGACAGGGGGCAATCCCCCTACGAGCAGTACTTC. Amino acid sequence: CASSPVDRGQSPYEQYF.

The chain employs TRBV28 and TRBJ2-7; the D gene is possibly TRBD2 (6 bases). Trimming took off 3 bases at V and 7 bases at J, with 7 bases between the two ends. This CDR3 spans 11 amino acids. The germline CDR1 and CDR2 sequences are MDHEN and SYDVKM. The CDR3 nucleotides are TGTGCCAGCAGTTTTCTAGCGGAGCAGTACTTC. Translated: CASSFLAEQYF.

The chain combines TRBV29-1 with TRBJ1-1, with 7 bases that match TRBD1. The CDR3 has 15 residues. The trim removed 2 bases at V and 1 base at J, leaving 7 bases unmatched. Looked up from germline, CDR1 is SQVTM and CDR2 is ANQGSEA. The CDR3 nucleotides are TGCAGCGTTGAACCCGGGACAGCAAAGAACACTGAAGCTTTCTTT. This sequence encodes CSVEPGTAKNTEAFF.

V is TRBV11-2 and J is TRBJ1-4; 7 nucleotides line up with TRBD1. The germline V gene has CDR1 SGHAT and CDR2 FQNNGV. The length of the CDR3 is 15 residues. V was pared by 4 bases and J by 5 bases, with 7 bases of the junction left unmatched. CDR3 in DNA: TGTGCCAGCAGCTGGGTGGGGACAGTGAATGAAAAACTGTTTTTT. Its protein is CASSWVGTVNEKLFF. The whole variable domain, filled in from reference TRBV11-2 and TRBJ1-4, reads EAGVAQSPRYKIIEKRQSVAFWCNPISGHATLYWYQQILGQGPKLLIQFQNNGVVDDSQLPKDRFSAERLKGVDSTLKIQPAKLEDSAVYLCASSWVGTVNEKLFFGSGTQLSVL.

The chain joins TRBV4-1 to TRBJ2-3, with D possibly TRBD1 on 6 matching bases. The CDR3 spans 17 residues. Germline values: CDR1 MGHRA, CDR2 YSYEKL. Between the trimmed V and J ends, which lost 3 bases and 3 bases, there was a span of 19 bases. The CDR3 sequence is CASSQAAGTKRTDTQYF. The CDR3 coding sequence is TGCGCCAGCAGCCAGGCCGCCGGGACAAAACGGACAGATACGCAGTATTTT.

The V and J genes are TRBV5-1 and TRBJ1-3; D is undetermined. Germline-derived CDR1 and CDR2 are SGHRS and YFSETQ. This CDR3 comprises 16 residues. The V gene lost 0 bases and the J gene lost 4 bases, with 14 bases spanning the gap. This CDR3 reads CASSLGVGGSGNTIYF. CDR3 nucleotides: TGCGCCAGCAGCTTGGGAGTCGGAGGGTCGGGAAACACCATATATTTT.

V gene TRBV4-1 combines with J gene TRBJ2-7; D is ambiguous. This CDR3 is built from 14 residues. From germline, CDR1 is MGHRA and CDR2 YSYEKL. Trimming left V 1 base short and J 3 bases short, with 10 bases between. The CDR3 protein is CASSQAEGNYEQYF. The CDR3 DNA sequence: TGCGCCAGCAGCCAAGCTGAAGGAAACTACGAGCAGTACTTC.

Concerning this clone itself: Other nucleotide sequences from this sample produce the same CDR3. This CDR3 reads CSVVVTGELFF. CDR3 coding DNA: TGCAGCGTTGTCGTCACCGGGGAGCTGTTTTTT. This chain connects TRBV29-1 to TRBJ2-2; D remains unclear. Germline lookup yields CDR1 SQVTM and CDR2 ANQGSEA. The V end lost 4 bases, the J end lost 4 bases, and 4 bases lay between the germline ends. The CDR3 sequence is 11 residues long.

Here the CDR3 reads CASSQKPGLTIYNEQFF. The CDR3 DNA is TGTGCCAGCAGCCAGAAACCGGGACTTACGATTTACAATGAGCAGTTCTTC. The J gene is TRBJ2-1, the V gene TRBV11-2; possibly TRBD2 for D (6 bases). The CDR3 contains 17 residues. The germline gives CDR1 SGHAT, CDR2 FQNNGV. Deletions cut 5 bases from V and 4 bases from J, with 21 bases between. Variable domain in full (rest from reference TRBV11-2 and TRBJ2-1): EAGVAQSPRYKIIEKRQSVAFWCNPISGHATLYWYQQILGQGPKLLIQFQNNGVVDDSQLPKDRFSAERLKGVDSTLKIQPAKLEDSAVYLCASSQKPGLTIYNEQFFGPGTRLTVL.

This chain connects TRBV30 to TRBJ1-4; D not resolved. The V gene lost 0 bases and the J gene lost 6 bases, with 5 bases spanning the gap. This CDR3 spans 12 amino acids. Germline assignment: CDR1 GTSNPN and CDR2 SVGIG (reference sequence). CDR3 nucleotides: TGTGCCTGGAGTGTCGCCGATGAAAAACTGTTTTTT. Translating gives CAWSVADEKLFF.

On this clone itself: The sample has other DNA sequences that encode this CDR3 too. The chain uses TRBV4-1 and TRBJ1-1; D remains unclear. In germline, CDR1 is MGHRA, CDR2 YSYEKL. There are 12 residues in the CDR3. Trimming removed 0 bases at V and 5 bases at J, with 4 bases between. CDR3 loop: CASSQDGTEAFF. As DNA, the CDR3 is TGCGCCAGCAGCCAAGATGGGACTGAAGCTTTCTTT.

Remarks on this clone: The junction departs from the called germline gene at one end, perhaps through a read error. CDR3 DNA: TGTGCCAGCAGATCAATGCCGAATCAGCCCCGGCATTTT. Translation gives CASRSMPNQPRHF. This chain uses TRBV28 with TRBJ1-5; D is uncertain. The CDR3 extends over 13 amino acids. The V gene's germline CDR1 is MDHEN and CDR2 SYDVKM.

The chain uses TRBV28 and TRBJ1-2; D might be TRBD1 (5 bases). The V end lost 7 bases, the J end lost 4 bases, and 16 bases lay between the germline ends. The CDR3 runs to 14 residues. Germline lookup yields CDR1 MDHEN and CDR2 SYDVKM. CDR3 amino acids: CASTRGRDSYGYTF. CDR3 coding DNA: TGTGCCAGCACCCGGGGCAGAGATTCCTATGGCTACACCTTC.